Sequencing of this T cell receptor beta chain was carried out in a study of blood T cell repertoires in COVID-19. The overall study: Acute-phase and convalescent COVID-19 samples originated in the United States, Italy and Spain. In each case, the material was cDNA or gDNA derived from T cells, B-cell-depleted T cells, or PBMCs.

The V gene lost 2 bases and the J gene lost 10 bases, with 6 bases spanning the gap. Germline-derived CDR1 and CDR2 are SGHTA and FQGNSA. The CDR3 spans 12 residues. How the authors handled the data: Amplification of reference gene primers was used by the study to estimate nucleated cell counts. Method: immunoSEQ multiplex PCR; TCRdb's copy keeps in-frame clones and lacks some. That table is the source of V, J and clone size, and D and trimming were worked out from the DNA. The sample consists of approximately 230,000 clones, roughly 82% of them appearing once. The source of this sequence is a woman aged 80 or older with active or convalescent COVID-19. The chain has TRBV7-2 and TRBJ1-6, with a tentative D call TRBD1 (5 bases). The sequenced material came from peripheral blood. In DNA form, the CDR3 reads TGTGCCAGCAGCTTAAAGGGGTCACCCCTCCACTTT. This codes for CASSLKGSPLHF.